This entry concerns a single T cell receptor (beta chain). The study recruited healthy Caucasian donors from Russia who were aged about 6 to 90. Germline V gene sequence: CDR1 MDHEN, CDR2 SYDVKM. This CDR3 has 14 amino acids. V was pared by 1 base and J by 2 bases, with 8 bases between. This entry belongs to a study of blood T cells in healthy people across ages. The use of a sample-barcoded 5' primer and a J-beta primer mix characterized a second PCR of roughly 6 to 11 cycles. Through a template-switch adaptor with 12 random nucleotides, each cDNA molecule received a tag. MiXCR was run by TCRdb on the 5' RACE reads, yielding one entry per CDR3 protein. The sample contains about 780,000 distinct CDR3 sequences, more than 35% of which appear only once.

This TCR came from a man at least 80 years old in good health. V and J are TRBV28 and TRBJ2-5; the D is unclear. Sequenced material: blood. CDR3 region: CASSLYDNQETQYF. CDR3 sequence (DNA): TGTGCCAGCAGTTTATACGACAATCAAGAGACCCAGTACTTC.